The 13 T cell receptor beta chains reported below all come from one sample, sequenced in a study of cytomegalovirus exposure and HLA in healthy donors. It was with 60 Vbeta and 13 Jbeta primers that the PCR ran. Clones were read by immunoSEQ multiplex PCR, and TCRdb kept only the in-frame ones, dropping some. The sample contains about 120,000 clones, 65% to 80% of which appear only once. Sequenced input: PBMCs. These receptors were taken from a woman aged 40 to 50 in good health and CMV-seropositive.

This chain connects TRBV6-4 to TRBJ2-1, with 11 bases identical to TRBD2. This CDR3 is built from 15 residues. Trimming at V came to 0 bases and at J to 6 bases, leaving 1 base not matched to a gene. Germline CDR1 is MRHNA and CDR2 is SNTAGT. The CDR3 loop reads CASSDSSGGANEQFF. The CDR3 coding sequence is TGTGCCAGCAGTGACTCTAGCGGGGGGGCCAATGAGCAGTTCTTC.

This clone was seen only once. This sequence joins TRBV7-9 and TRBJ1-2; TRBD1 matches at 8 bases. This CDR3 is 14 amino acids long. V shed 2 bases, J shed 4 bases, and the junction held 3 bases outside the gene matches. The germline V gene encodes CDR1 SEHNR and CDR2 FQNEAQ (reference sequence). The CDR3 loop reads CASSLPGQGYGYTF. CDR3 coding DNA: TGTGCCAGCAGCTTACCCGGACAGGGCTATGGCTACACCTTC.

The chain uses TRBV30 and TRBJ1-5; 7 bases line up with TRBD1. Germline V gene sequence: CDR1 GTSNPN, CDR2 SVGIG (reference sequence). The CDR3 runs to 15 residues. Germline trimming cut 1 base from V and 4 bases from J; bases unmatched to any gene: 7. The chain's CDR3 is CAWSAILQGNQPQHF. As DNA, the CDR3 is TGTGCCTGGAGTGCAATCCTACAGGGGAATCAGCCCCAGCATTTT.

The chain recombines TRBV7-9 with TRBJ1-2, with 7 bases fitting TRBD1. With 5 bases clipped from V and 5 bases from J, the junction kept 8 bases outside the gene matches. Germline-derived CDR1 and CDR2 are SEHNR and FQNEAQ (reference sequence). The CDR3 runs 14 residues. The CDR3, as DNA: TGTGCCAGCAGCCCGACAGGGAATGGGTATGGCTACACCTTC. This codes for CASSPTGNGYGYTF.

This rearrangement joins TRBV7-9 to TRBJ2-7, with D possibly TRBD2 on 5 matching bases. The V end lost 3 bases, the J end lost 4 bases, and 7 bases lay between the germline ends. The CDR3 sequence is 12 residues long. Germline V gene data show CDR1 as SEHNR and CDR2 as FQNEAQ (reference sequence). The CDR3 coding sequence is TGTGCCAGCAGCTTGGACTTGTACGAGCAGTACTTC. It yields the protein CASSLDLYEQYF.

Details on this clone: Within the sample, other DNA sequences also encode this same CDR3. As DNA, the CDR3 is TGCGCCAGCAGCCGAGTAGACCCAACAGGGGCGACCTCCTATAATTCACCCCTCCACTTT. Encoded protein: CASSRVDPTGATSYNSPLHF. The rearrangement joins TRBV4-1 to TRBJ1-6; the match to TRBD1 covers 7 bases. Trimming at V came to 4 bases and at J to 0 bases, leaving 15 bases not matched to a gene. The CDR3 spans 20 residues. CDR1 MGHRA and CDR2 YSYEKL come from the germline V gene.

The V and J genes are TRBV30 and TRBJ2-5; weak D call: TRBD1 (6 bases). The CDR3 covers 13 residues. The germline gives CDR1 GTSNPN, CDR2 SVGIG (reference sequence). Trimming cost V 0 bases and J 11 bases, with 16 bases left between them. CDR3 nucleotide sequence: TGTGCCTGGAGTGTACTGGGGGCCGGTGAGCAGTACTTC. This sequence encodes CAWSVLGAGEQYF.

This chain joins TRBV30 and TRBJ2-2, with TRBD2 identical over 11 bases. The J segment lost 5 bases and the V segment lost 2 bases, leaving 4 bases of the junction unmatched. The CDR3 spans 15 residues. Germline V gene lookup returns CDR1 GTSNPN and CDR2 SVGIG (reference sequence). The CDR3 sequence: CAWSRLAGKTGELFF. In DNA form, the CDR3 reads TGTGCCTGGAGTCGACTAGCGGGAAAGACCGGGGAGCTGTTTTTT.

V is TRBV27 and J is TRBJ2-2, with D perhaps TRBD1 (5 bases). This CDR3 is built from 15 residues. From germline, CDR1 is MNHEY and CDR2 SMNVEV (reference sequence). V was cut by 3 bases and J by 5 bases, with 13 bases left in between. The CDR3 here is CASSLSQGWTGELFF. The CDR3, as DNA: TGTGCCAGCAGTTTGAGTCAGGGATGGACCGGGGAGCTGTTTTTT.

The genes are TRBV2 and TRBJ2-7; 10 bases are a match to TRBD1. The CDR3 is 14 residues long. The germline CDR1 and CDR2 sequences are SNHLY and FYNNEI. The V segment lost 5 bases and the J segment 5 bases; nucleotides outside the gene matches: 6. The CDR3 reads CASSRRDRGHEQYF. The CDR3 DNA reads as TGTGCCAGCAGTCGCCGGGACAGGGGCCACGAGCAGTACTTC.

The CDR3 sequence is CASSLAGRSYEQYF. DNA for the CDR3: TGTGCCAGCAGCTTGGCGGGTCGCTCCTACGAGCAGTACTTC. The V call is TRBV7-2, the J call TRBJ2-7; perhaps TRBD2 as D (5 bases). The V end lost 3 bases, the J end lost 0 bases, and 9 bases lay between the germline ends. CDR1 is SGHTA and CDR2 is FQGNSA in the germline V gene. The CDR3 loop spans 14 amino acids.

The CDR3 here is CASSLGSGTYEQYF. The CDR3, as DNA: TGCGCCAGCAGCCTGGGGTCAGGAACCTACGAGCAGTACTTC. The genes are TRBV5-1 and TRBJ2-7; D remains unclear. V lost 4 bases to trimming and J lost 2 bases, with 13 bases between them. From germline, CDR1 is SGHRS and CDR2 YFSETQ. The CDR3 is made up of 14 amino acids.

This CDR3 is CASSGGNRETQYF. CDR3 DNA: TGTGCCAGCTCGGGAGGAAATCGAGAGACCCAGTACTTC. V gene TRBV7-9 combines with J gene TRBJ2-5, with 7 bases that match TRBD2. The CDR3 totals 13 residues. V gave up 8 bases and J gave up 4 bases; unmatched junction bases: 7. Germline CDR1 is SEHNR and CDR2 is FQNEAQ (reference sequence).